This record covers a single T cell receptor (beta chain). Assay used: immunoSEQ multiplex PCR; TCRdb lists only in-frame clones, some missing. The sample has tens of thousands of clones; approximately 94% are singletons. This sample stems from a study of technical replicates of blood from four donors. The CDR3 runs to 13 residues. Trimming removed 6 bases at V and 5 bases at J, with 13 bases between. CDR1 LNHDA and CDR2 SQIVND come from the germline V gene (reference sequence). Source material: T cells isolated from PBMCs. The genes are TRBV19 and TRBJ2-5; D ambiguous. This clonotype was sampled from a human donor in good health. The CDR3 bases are TGTGCCAGTAGATCGTCCGGAGCGGAGACCCAGTACTTC. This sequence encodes CASRSSGAETQYF. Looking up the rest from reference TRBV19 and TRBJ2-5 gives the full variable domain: DGGITQSPKYLFRKEGQNVTLSCEQNLNHDAMYWYRQDPGQGLRLIYYSQIVNDFQKGDIAEGYSVSREKKESFPLTVTSAQKNPTAFYLCASRSSGAETQYFGPGTRLLVL.